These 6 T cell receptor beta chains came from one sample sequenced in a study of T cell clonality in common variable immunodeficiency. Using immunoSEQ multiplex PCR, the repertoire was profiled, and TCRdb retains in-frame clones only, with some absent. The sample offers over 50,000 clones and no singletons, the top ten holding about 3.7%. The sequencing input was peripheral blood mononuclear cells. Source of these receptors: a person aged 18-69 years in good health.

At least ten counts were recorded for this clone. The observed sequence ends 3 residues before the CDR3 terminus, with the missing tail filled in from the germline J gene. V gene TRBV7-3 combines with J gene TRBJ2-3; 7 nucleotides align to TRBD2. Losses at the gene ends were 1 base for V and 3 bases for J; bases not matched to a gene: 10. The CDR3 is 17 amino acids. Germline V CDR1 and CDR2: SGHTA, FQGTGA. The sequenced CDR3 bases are TGTGCCAGCAGCTTAAGCGGGAGACGAGGAGTGACAGATACG. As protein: CASSLSGRRGVTDT. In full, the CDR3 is CASSLSGRRGVTDTQYF.

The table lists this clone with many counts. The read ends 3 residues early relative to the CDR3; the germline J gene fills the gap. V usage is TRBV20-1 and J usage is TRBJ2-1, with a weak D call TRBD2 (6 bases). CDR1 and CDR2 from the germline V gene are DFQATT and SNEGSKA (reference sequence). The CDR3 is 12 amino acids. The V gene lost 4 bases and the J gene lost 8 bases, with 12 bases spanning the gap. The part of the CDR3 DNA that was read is TGCAGTGCTATTGTGGGCGGGGATGAG. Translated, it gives CSAIVGGDE. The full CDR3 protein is CSAIVGGDEQFF.

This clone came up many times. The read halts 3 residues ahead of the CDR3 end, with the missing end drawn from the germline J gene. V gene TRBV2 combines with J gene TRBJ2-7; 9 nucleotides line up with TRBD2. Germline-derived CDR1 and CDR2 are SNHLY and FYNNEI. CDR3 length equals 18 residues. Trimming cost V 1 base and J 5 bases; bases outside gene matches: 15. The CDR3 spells CASSEVSGLAPLRDEQYF. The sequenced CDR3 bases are TGTGCCAGCAGTGAAGTTTCGGGACTAGCTCCTTTAAGGGACGAG.

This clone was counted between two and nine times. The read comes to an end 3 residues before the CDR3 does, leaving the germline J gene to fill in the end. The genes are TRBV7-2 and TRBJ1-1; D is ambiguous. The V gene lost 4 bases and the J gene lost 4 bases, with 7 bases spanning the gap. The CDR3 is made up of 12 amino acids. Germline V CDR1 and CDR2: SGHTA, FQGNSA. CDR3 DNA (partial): TGTGCCAGCAGCTATTTCCTCACTGAA. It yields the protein CASSYFLTE. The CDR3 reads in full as CASSYFLTEAFF.

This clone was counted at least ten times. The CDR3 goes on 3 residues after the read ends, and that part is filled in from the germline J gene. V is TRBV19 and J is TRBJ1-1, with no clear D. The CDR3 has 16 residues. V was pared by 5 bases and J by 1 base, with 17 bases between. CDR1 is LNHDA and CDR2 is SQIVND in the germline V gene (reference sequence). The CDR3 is CASSPTPRPPNTEAFF. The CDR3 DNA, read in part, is TGTGCCAGTAGTCCCACCCCCAGGCCACCGAACACTGAA.

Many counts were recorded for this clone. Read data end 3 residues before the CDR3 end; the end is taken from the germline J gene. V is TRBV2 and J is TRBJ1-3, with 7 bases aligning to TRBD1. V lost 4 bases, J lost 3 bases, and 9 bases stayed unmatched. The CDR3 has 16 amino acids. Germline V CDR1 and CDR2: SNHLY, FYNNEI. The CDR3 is CASSGYVDRVGNTIYF. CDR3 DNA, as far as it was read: TGTGCCAGCAGTGGATATGTAGACAGGGTTGGAAACACC.